The entry below describes one T cell receptor beta chain. Its target is unknown. Dot-blot hybridization genotyped cervical HPV amplified with MY09/MY11 PCR. This sample was included in a study of T cells in women clearing cervical HPV infection. Looking at the study overall: Blood came at first lesion visit for cases, post-clearance for controls. Study-level results: CIN3+ cases had significantly higher TCR richness than controls; evenness did not differ.

Assay used: immunoSEQ multiplex PCR; TCRdb lists only in-frame clones, some missing. The repertoire table contains about 35,000 clones. What was sequenced was blood buffy coat. The source of this sequence is a woman between 18 and 75 years old with a cervical HPV16 infection that either progressed to CIN3+ or cleared (not recorded which).

The sequenced part of the CDR3 DNA is TGTGCCACCCGACTAGCGGGCATCCTCAATGAG. This gives the protein CATRLAGILNE. In full, the CDR3 reads CATRLAGILNEQFF. The rearrangement links TRBV19 to TRBJ2-1; 10 nucleotides agree with TRBD2. The read comes to an end 3 residues before the CDR3 does, leaving the germline J gene to fill in the end. Per germline, CDR1 LNHDA and CDR2 SQIVND (reference sequence). The CDR3 is 14 amino acids. V dropped 10 bases and J dropped 6; count of bases not matched to a gene: 9.